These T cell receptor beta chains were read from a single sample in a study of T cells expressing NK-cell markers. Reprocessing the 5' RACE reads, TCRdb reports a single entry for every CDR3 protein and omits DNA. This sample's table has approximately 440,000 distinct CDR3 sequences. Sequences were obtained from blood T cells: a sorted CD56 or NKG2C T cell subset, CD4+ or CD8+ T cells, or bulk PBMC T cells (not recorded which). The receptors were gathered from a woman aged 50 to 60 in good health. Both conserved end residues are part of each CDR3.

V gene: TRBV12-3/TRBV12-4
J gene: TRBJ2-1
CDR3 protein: CASSTGTGKYEQFF

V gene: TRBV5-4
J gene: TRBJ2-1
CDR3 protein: CASSLEGRGSYNEQFF

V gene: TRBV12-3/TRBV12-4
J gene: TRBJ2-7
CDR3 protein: CASSSASGRPYEQYF

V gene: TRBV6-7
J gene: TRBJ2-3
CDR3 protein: CASSLTTSGRSGSADTQYF

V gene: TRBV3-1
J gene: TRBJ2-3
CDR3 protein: CASSPGLSGGSRADTQYF

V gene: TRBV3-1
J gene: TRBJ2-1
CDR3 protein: CASSRNQGLAASNEQFF

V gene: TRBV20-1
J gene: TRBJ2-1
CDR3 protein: CSASRDSLANEQFF

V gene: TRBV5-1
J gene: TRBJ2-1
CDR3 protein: CASSLAGTNSNNEQFF

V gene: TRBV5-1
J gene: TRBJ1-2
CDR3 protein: CASSSTTPRGRNGYTF

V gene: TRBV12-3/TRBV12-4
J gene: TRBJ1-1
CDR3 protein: CASSLRLWTEAFF

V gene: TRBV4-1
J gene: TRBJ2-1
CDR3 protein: CASSRAISPYNEQFF

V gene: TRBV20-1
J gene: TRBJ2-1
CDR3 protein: CSARVPVGANEQFF

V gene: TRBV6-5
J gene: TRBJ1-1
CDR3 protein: CASIKTGLNTEAFF

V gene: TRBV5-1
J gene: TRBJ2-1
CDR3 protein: CASSVGLGGLDEQFF

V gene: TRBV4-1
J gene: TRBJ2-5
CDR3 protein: CASSQDRWNGRQETQYF

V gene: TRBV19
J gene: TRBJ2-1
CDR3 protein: CASYPSRGANNEQFF

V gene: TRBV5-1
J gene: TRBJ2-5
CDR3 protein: CASSLQGRETQYF

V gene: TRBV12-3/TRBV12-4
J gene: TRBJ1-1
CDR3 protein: CASTQRDRVWGTEAFF

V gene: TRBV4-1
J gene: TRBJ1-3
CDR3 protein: CASSLRGGMDTIYF

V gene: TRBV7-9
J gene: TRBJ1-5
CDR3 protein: CASRSSTNQPQHF

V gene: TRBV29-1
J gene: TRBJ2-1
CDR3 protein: CSVEGTSGSAEQFF

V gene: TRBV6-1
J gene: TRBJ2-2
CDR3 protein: CASSESRTPNTGELFF

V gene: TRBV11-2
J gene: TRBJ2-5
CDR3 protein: CASSLEGRTSSIETQYF

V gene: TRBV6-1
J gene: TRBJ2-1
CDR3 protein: CASGNLAGGPWRDEQFF

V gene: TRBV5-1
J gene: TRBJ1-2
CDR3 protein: CASSLETPGHGYTF

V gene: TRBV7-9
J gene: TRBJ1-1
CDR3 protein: CASRPQRGLAFF

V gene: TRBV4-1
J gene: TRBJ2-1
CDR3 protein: CASSPLTDEQFF

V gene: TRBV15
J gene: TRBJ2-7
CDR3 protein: CATSRGGRYEQYF

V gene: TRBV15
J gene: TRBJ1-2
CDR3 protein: CATSRDLWEGYGYTF

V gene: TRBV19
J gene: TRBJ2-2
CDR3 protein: CASSWTGAGGELFF

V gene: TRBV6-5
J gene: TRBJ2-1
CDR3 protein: CASRQVSGGDNEQFF

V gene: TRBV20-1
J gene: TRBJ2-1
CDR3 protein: CSAERIGGGANNEQFF

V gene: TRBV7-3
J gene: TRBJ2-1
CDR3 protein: CASSLTGSRVNEQFF

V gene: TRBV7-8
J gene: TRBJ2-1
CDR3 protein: CASSKWVAGDNEQFF

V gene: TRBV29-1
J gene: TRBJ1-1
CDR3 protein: CSVDPMGGRAFF

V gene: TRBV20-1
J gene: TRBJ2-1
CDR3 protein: CSARVPRLTSGIIPEQFF

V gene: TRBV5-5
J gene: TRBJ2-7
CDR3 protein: CASSLLGAVSYEQYF

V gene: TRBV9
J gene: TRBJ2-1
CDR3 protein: CASSVVGGFREQFF

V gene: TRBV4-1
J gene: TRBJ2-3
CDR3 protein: CASSPVAGGADTQYF

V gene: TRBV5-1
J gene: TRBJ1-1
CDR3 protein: CASSLVGGAGTEAFF

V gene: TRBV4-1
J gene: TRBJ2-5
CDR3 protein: CASSQAGAGEETQYF

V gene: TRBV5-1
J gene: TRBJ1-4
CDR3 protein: CASSRDVQGSNEKLFF

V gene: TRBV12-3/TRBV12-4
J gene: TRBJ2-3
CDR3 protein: CASSLSAAGVDTQYF

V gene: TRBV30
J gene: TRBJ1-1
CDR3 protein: CAWRGDRLNTEAFF

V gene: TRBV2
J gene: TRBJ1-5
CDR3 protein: CASTPVGSNQPQHF

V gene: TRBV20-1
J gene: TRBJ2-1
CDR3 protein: CSARVVATARNEQFF

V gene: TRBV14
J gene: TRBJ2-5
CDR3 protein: CASSRGSATQYF

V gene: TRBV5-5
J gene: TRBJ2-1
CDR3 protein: CASRARLAGHNEQFF